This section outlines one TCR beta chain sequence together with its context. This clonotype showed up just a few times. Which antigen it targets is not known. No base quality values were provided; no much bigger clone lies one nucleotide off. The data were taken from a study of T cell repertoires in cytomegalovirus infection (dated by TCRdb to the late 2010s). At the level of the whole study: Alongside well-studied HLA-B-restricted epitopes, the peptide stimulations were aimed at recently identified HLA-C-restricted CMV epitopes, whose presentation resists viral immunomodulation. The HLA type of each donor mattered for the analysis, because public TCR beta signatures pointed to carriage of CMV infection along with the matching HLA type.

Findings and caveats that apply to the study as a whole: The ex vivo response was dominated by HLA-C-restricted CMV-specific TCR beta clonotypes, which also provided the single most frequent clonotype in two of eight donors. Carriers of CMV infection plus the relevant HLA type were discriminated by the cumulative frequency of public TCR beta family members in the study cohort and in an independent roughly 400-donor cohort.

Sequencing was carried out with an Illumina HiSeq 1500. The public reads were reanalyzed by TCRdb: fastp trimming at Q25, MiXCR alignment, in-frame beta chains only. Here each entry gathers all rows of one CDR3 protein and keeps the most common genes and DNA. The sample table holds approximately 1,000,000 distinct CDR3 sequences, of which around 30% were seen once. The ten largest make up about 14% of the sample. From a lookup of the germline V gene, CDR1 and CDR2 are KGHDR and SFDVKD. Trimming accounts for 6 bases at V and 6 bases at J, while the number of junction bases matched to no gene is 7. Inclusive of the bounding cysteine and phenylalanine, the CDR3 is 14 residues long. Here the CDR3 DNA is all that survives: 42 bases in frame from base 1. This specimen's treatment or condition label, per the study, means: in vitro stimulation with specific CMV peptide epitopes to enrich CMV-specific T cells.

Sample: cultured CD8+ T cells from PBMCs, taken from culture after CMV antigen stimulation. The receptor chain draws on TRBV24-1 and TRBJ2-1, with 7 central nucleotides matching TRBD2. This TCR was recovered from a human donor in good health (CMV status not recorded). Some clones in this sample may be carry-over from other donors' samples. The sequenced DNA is TGTGCCACCAGTTCTAGCGGAAGGGCCAATGAGCAGTTCTTC. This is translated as CATSSSGRANEQFF.